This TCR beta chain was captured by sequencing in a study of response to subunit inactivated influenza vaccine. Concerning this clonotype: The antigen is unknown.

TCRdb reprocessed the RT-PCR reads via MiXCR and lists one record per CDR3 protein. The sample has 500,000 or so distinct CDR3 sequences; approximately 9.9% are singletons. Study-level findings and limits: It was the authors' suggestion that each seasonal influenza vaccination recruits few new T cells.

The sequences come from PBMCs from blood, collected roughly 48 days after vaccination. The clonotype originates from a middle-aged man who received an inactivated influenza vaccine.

The CDR3 region is CASSPLAAGGNEQFF. CDR3 bases: TGTGCCAGCAGCCCCCTGGCGGCAGGGGGCAATGAGCAGTTCTTC. The chain recombines TRBV7-3 with TRBJ2-1, with 7 bases aligning to TRBD1. The germline CDR1 and CDR2 sequences are SGHTA and FQGTGA. J gave up 6 bases and V 5 bases, and 10 bases lay outside the gene matches. This CDR3 has 15 amino acids.